This TCR beta chain was obtained from a study of T cell responses to AZD1222 COVID-19 vaccine. Method: immunoSEQ multiplex PCR; TCRdb's copy keeps in-frame clones and lacks some. The sample yields fewer than 130,000 clones, about 93% seen once. The CDR3 loop spans 16 amino acids. Trimming stripped 2 bases from V and 2 bases from J, with 13 bases between. Germline V gene sequence: CDR1 MNHNY, CDR2 SVGAGI (reference sequence). Sequencing was performed on peripheral blood, taken on day 0 of AZD1222 vaccination. This TCR was sampled from an adult in good health. V usage is TRBV6-6 and J usage is TRBJ1-5; tentatively, D is TRBD1 (6 bases). CDR3 sequence reads: CASSYGGRGGNQPQHF. The CDR3 region has the DNA TGTGCCAGCAGTTACGGCGGCAGGGGTGGCAATCAGCCCCAGCATTTT.